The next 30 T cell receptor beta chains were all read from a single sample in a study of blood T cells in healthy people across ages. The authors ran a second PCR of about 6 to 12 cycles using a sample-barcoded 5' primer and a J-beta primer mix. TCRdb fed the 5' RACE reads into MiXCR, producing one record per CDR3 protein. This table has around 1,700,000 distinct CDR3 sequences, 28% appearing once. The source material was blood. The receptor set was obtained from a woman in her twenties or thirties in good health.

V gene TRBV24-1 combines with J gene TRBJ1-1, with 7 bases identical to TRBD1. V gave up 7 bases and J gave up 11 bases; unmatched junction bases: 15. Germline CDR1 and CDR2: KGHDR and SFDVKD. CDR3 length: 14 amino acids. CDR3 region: CATSPEGTAGMAFF. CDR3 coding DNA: TGTGCCACCAGCCCCGAAGGGACAGCAGGGATGGCTTTCTTT.

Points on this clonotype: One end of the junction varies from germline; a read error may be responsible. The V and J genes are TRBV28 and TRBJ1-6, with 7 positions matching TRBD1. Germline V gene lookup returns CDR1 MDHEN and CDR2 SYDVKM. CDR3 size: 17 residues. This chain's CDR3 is CASSFRQGPSYNSLLHF. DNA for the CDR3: TGTGCCAGCAGTTTCCGACAGGGACCCTCCTATAATTCACTCCTCCACTTT.

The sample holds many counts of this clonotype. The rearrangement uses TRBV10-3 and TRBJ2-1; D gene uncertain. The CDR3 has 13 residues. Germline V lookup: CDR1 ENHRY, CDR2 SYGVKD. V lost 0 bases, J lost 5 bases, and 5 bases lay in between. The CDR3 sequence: CAISESSDNEQFF. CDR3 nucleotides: TGTGCCATCAGTGAGTCAAGTGACAATGAGCAGTTCTTC.

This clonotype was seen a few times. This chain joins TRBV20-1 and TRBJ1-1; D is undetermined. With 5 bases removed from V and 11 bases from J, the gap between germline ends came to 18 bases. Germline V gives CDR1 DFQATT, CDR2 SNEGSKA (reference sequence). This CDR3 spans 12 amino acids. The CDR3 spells CSALSIGEGAFF. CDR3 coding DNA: TGCAGTGCTCTTTCGATTGGGGAAGGGGCTTTCTTT.

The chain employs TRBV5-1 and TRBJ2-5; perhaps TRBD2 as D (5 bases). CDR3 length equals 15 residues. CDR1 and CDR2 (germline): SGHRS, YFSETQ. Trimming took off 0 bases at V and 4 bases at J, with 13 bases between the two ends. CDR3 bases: TGCGCCAGCAGCTTGGTGGTAGGAGGCCGAGAGACCCAGTACTTC. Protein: CASSLVVGGRETQYF.

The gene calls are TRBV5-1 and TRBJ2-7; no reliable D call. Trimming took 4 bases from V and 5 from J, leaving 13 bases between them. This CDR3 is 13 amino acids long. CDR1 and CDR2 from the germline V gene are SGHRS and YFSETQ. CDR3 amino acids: CASSPTHGDEQYF. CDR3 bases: TGCGCCAGCAGCCCCACACATGGTGACGAGCAGTACTTC.

CDR3 bases: TGCAGCGTTAAAGGACTAGGCGAAAAGACCCAGTACTTC. Translation: CSVKGLGEKTQYF. This sequence joins TRBV29-1 and TRBJ2-5, with TRBD2 identical over 7 bases. V shed 5 bases and J 6 bases; nucleotides not matched to a gene: 9. Germline assignment: CDR1 SQVTM and CDR2 ANQGSEA. The CDR3 loop spans 13 amino acids.

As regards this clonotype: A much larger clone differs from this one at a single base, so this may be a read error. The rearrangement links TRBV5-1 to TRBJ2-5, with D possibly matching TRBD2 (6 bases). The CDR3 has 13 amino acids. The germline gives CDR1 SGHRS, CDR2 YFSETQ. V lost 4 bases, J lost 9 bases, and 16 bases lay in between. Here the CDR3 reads CASSPPLGEAQYF. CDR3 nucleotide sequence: TGCGCCAGCAGCCCACCCCTGGGGGAGGCCCAGTACTTC.

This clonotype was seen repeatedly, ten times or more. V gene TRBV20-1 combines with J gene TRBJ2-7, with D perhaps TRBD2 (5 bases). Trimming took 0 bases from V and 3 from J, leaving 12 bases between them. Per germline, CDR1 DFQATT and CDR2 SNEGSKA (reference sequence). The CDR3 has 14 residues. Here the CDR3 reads CSARDQSGNYEQYF. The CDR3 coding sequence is TGCAGTGCTAGAGATCAAAGCGGAAACTACGAGCAGTACTTC.

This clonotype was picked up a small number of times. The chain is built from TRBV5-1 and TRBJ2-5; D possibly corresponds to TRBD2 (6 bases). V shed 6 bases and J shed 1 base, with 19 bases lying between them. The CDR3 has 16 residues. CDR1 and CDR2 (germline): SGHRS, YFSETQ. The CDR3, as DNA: TGCGCCAGCACCGACCCGGCGGGGTATAGCCAAGAGACCCAGTACTTC. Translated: CASTDPAGYSQETQYF.

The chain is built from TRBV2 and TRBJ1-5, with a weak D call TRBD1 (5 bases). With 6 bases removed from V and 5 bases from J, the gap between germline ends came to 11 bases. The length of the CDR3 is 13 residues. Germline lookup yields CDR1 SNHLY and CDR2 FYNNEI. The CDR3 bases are TGTGCCAGCAGACTAGGGGAAGATCAGCCCCAGCATTTT. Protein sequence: CASRLGEDQPQHF.

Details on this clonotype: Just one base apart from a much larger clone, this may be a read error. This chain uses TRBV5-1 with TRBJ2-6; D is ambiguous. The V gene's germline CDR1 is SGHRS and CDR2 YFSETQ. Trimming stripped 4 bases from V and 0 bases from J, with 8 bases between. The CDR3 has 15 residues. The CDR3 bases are TGCGCCAGCAGCCCTCCGACCTCTGGGGCCAACGTCCTGACTTTC. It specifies CASSPPTSGANVLTF.

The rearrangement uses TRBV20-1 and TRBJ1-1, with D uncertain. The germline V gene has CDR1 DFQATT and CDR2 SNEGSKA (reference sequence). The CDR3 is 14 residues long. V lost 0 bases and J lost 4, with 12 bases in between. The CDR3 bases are TGCAGTGCTAGAGATCAGGAGGCAGGCACTGAAGCTTTCTTT. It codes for CSARDQEAGTEAFF.

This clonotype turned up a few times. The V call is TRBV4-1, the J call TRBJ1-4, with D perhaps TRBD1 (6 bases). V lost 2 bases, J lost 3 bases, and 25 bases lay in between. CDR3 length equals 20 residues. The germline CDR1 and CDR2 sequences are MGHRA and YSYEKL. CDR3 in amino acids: CASSQFHGTTGLGSNEKLFF. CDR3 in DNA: TGCGCCAGCAGCCAATTTCATGGGACGACAGGACTCGGGTCTAATGAAAAACTGTTTTTT.

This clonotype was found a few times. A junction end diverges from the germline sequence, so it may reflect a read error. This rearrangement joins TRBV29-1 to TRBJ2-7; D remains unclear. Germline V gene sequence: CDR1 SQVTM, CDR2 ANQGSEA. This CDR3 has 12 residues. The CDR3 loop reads CSVVRASHEQYF. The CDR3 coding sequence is TGCAGCGTTGTTAGGGCCTCCCACGAGCAGTACTTC.

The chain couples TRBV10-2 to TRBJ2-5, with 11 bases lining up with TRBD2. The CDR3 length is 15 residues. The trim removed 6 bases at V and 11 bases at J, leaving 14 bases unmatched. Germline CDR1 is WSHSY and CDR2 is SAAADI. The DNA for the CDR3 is TGCGCCAGCAGCCCCTTGACTAGCGGGATGAAGGAGCAGTACTTC. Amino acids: CASSPLTSGMKEQYF.

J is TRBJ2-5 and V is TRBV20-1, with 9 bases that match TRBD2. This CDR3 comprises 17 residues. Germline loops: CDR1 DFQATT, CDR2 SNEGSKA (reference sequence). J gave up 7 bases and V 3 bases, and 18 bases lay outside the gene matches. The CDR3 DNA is TGCAGTGCTAGCGAGGGTACCGGGACTAGCTCATTAGGGACCCAGTACTTC. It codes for CSASEGTGTSSLGTQYF.

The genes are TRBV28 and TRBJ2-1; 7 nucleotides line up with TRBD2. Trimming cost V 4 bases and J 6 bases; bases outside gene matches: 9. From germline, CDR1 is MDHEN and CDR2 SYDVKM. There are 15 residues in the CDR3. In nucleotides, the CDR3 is TGTGCCAGCAGTTCCCCCCCGGGACTAACCAATGAGCAGTTCTTC. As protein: CASSSPPGLTNEQFF. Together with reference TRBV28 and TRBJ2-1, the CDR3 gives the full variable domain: DVKVTQSSRYLVKRTGEKVFLECVQDMDHENMFWYRQDPGLGLRLIYFSYDVKMKEKGDIPEGYSVSREKKERFSLILESASTNQTSMYLCASSSPPGLTNEQFFGPGTRLTVL.

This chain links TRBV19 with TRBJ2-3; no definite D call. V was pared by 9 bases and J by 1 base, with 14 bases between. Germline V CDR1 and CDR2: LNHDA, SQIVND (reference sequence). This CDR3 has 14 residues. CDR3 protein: CASRALKGTDTQYF. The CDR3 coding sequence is TGTGCCAGCCGGGCCCTCAAGGGCACAGATACGCAGTATTTT.

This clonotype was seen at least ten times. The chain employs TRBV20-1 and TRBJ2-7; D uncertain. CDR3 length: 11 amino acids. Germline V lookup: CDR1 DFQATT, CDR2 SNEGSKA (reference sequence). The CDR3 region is CSAVKGYEQYF. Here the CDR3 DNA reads TGCAGCGCCGTAAAGGGTTACGAGCAGTACTTC.

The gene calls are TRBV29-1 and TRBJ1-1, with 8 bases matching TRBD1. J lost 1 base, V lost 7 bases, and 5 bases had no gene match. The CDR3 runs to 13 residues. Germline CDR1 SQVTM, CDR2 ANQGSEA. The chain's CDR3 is CSAGQEENTEAFF. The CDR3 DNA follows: TGCAGCGCGGGACAGGAAGAGAACACTGAAGCTTTCTTT.

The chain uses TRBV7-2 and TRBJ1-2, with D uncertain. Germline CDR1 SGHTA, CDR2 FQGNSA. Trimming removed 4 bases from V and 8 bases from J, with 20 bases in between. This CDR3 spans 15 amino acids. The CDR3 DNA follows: TGTGCCAGCAGCTCGTTTGAACGGGCCCTGGGGGGCTACACCTTC. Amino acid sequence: CASSSFERALGGYTF. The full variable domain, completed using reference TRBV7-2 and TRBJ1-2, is GAGVSQSPSNKVTEKGKDVELRCDPISGHTALYWYRQSLGQGLEFLIYFQGNSAPDKSGLPSDRFSAERTGGSVSTLTIQRTQQEDSAVYLCASSSFERALGGYTFGSGTRLTVV.

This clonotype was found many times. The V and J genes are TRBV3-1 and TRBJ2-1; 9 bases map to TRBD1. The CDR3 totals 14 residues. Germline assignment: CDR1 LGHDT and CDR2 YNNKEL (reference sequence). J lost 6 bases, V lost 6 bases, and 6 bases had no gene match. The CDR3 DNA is TGTGCCAGCAGACCGGACAGGGGAGTCAATGAGCAGTTCTTC. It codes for CASRPDRGVNEQFF.

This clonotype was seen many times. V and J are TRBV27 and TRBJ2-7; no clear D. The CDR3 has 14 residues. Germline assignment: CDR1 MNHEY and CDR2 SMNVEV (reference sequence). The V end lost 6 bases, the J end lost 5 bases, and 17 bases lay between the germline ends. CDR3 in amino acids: CASSSPLGVDEQYF. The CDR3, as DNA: TGTGCCAGCAGCTCCCCTCTGGGTGTAGACGAGCAGTACTTC.

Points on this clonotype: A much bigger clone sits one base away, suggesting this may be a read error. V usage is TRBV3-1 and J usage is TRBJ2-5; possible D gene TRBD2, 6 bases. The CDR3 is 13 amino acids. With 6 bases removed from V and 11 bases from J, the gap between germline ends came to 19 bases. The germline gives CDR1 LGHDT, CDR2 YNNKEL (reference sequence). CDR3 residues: CASRRGATYVQYF. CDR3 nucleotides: TGTGCCAGCAGACGCGGGGCCACATACGTGCAGTACTTC.

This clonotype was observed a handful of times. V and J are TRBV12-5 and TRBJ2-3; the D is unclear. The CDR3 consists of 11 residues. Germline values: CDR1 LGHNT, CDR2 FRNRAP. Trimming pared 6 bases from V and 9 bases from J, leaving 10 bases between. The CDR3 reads CASGPMDTQYF. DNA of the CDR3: TGTGCTAGTGGCCCTATGGACACGCAGTATTTT.

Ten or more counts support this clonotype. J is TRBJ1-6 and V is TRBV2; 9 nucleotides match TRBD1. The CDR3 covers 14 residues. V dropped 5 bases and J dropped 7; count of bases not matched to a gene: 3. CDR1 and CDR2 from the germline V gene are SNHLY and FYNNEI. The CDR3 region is CASSSGTGNSPLHF. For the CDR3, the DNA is TGTGCCAGCAGTTCCGGGACAGGGAATTCACCCCTCCACTTT.

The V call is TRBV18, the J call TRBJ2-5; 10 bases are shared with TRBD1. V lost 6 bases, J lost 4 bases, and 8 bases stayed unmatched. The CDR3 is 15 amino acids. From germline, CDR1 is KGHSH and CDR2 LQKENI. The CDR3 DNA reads TGTGCCAGCTCCCCTGGGACAGGGGCCCTAGAGACCCAGTACTTC. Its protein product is CASSPGTGALETQYF.

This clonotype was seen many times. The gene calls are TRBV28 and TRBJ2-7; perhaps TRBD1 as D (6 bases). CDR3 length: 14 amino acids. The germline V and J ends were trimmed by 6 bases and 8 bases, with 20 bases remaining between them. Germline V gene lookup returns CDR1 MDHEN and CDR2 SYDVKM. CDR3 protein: CASRGTSPSLQQYF. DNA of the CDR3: TGTGCCAGCAGGGGGACATCTCCCTCCCTCCAGCAGTACTTC.

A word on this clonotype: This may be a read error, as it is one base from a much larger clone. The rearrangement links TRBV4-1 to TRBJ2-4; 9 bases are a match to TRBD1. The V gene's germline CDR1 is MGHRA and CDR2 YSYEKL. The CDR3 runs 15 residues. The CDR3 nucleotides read TGCGCCGGCAGCCAGACCGGGACAGGGATTAACATTCAGTACTTC. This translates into CAGSQTGTGINIQYF.